This T cell receptor (beta chain) is drawn from a study of T cell responses to AZD1222 COVID-19 vaccine. The study, taken as a whole, reports: In a largely white British group with more females than males, clonal diversity was possibly underestimated. Seropositive status at baseline applied to only six AZD1222 recipients. Spike as a whole was targeted by vaccine-associated CD4 TCRs, dominant at 160-218 and 743-854. Of spike-specific TCRs, nearly half reportedly target regions left unmutated in variants.

This CDR3 is 15 amino acids long. Germline CDR1 reads SGHNT; CDR2 reads YENEEA. V was pared by 4 bases and J by 0 bases, with 12 bases between. The repertoire was sequenced with immunoSEQ multiplex PCR; TCRdb's copy has only in-frame clones and lacks some. Of roughly 150,000 clones listed, 88% are singletons. Worth noting for this clone: Antigen: not known.

This sequence originates from an adult in good health. Source: peripheral blood, taken on day 0 of MenACWY control vaccination. This sequence joins TRBV11-3 and TRBJ1-1; possibly TRBD1 for D (6 bases). The DNA for the CDR3 is TGTGCCAGCAGCTCACAGGGTTACATGAACACTGAAGCTTTCTTT. It yields the protein CASSSQGYMNTEAFF.